The sequence of this T cell receptor beta chain was determined in a study of blood T cell repertoires in COVID-19. The CDR3 consists of 14 residues. After removal of 4 bases from V and 7 bases from J, the junction contained 10 bases not matched to a gene. Looked up from germline, CDR1 is SGHRS and CDR2 is YFSETQ. Study processing details: Nucleated cell number was recorded as an estimate derived from reference gene primer amplification. Sequencing used immunoSEQ multiplex PCR; TCRdb keeps in-frame clones, though not all of them. V, J and clone size are taken as reported in that table, and D and trimming were inferred from the DNA itself. The sample has tens of thousands of clones; roughly 80% are singletons.

What was sequenced was peripheral blood. This chain uses TRBV5-1 with TRBJ1-1; 7 bases are shared with TRBD1. This receptor was obtained from a woman older than 75 with acute or convalescent COVID-19. Written as DNA, the CDR3 is TGCGCCAGCAGCCCCCCCGACAGGGATGGTGAAGCTTTCTTT. The encoded protein is CASSPPDRDGEAFF.